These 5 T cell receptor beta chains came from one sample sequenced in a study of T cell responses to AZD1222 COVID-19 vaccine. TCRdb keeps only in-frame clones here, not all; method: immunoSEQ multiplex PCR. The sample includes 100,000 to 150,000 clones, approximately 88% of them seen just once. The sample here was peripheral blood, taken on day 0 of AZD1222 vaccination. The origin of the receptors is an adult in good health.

The CDR3 reads CASSPREGGTDTQYF. In DNA form, the CDR3 reads TGTGCCAGCAGCCCCCGGGAGGGAGGCACAGATACGCAGTATTTT. This chain connects TRBV6-5 to TRBJ2-3, with 8 bases aligning to TRBD2. V dropped 6 bases and J dropped 1; count of bases not matched to a gene: 6. This CDR3 region has 15 residues. CDR1 MNHEY and CDR2 SVGAGI come from the germline V gene.

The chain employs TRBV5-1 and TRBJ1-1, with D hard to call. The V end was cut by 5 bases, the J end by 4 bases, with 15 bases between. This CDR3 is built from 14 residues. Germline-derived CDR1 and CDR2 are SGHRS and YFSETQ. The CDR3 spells CASRSGSIGTEAFF. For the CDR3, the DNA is TGCGCCAGCAGATCTGGAAGTATTGGCACTGAAGCTTTCTTT. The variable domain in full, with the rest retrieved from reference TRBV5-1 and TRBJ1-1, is KAGVTQTPRYLIKTRGQQVTLSCSPISGHRSVSWYQQTPGQGLQFLFEYFSETQRNKGNFPGRFSGRQFSNSRSEMNVSTLELGDSALYLCASRSGSIGTEAFFGQGTRLTVV.

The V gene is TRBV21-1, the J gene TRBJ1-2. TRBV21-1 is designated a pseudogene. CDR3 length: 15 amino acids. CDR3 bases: TGTGCCAGCAGCAAATTGGACCGCACTAACTATGGCTACACCTTC. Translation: CASSKLDRTNYGYTF.

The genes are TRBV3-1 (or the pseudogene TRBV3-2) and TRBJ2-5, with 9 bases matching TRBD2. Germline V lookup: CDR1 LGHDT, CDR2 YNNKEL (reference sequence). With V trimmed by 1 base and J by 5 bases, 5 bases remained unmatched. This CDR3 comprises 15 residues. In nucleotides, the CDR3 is TGTGCCAGCAGCCAAGGCGGGGGGGCCGCGGAGACCCAGTACTTC. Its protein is CASSQGGGAAETQYF.

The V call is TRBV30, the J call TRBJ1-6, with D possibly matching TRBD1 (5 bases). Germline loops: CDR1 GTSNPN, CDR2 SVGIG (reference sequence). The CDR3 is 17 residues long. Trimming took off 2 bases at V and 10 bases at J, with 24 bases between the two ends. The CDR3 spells CAWSLTAGQGRYSPLHF. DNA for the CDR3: TGTGCCTGGAGTCTAACGGCGGGGCAAGGGAGATACTCACCCCTCCACTTT.